This TCR beta chain was recovered during a study of blood T cell repertoires in COVID-19. CDR1 SGHTA and CDR2 FQGTGA come from the germline V gene. CDR3 length: 13 amino acids. V gave up 5 bases and J gave up 7 bases; unmatched junction bases: 4. In Seattle, patients joined the study during active infection and were tracked longitudinally. Source study methods: How many nucleated cells were present was estimated from reference gene primer amplification. This table comes from immunoSEQ multiplex PCR, and its TCRdb copy is limited to in-frame clones, with some not included. V and J calls and clone size come straight from that table; D and trimming were deduced from the DNA. The data show approximately 44,000 clones, just over 90% seen once.

The sample consisted of peripheral blood. This TCR was recovered from a middle-aged man with COVID-19, enrolled during active disease. The V and J genes are TRBV7-3 and TRBJ2-2; TRBD1 aligns across 7 bases. CDR3: CASSPGTVGELFF. The CDR3 coding sequence is TGTGCCAGCAGCCCCGGGACAGTCGGGGAGCTGTTTTTT.